This TCR beta chain emerged from a study of cytomegalovirus exposure and HLA in healthy donors. Study findings and constraints: About 87% or about 30% of the time was how often most TCR beta V segments were productive, according to an earlier analysis. Later examination showed HLA-associated TCR beta chains had greater clonal expansion than equally common others.

Despite likely unrecorded immune exposures, the donors were nominally healthy at the time of sampling. There are a few counts of this clone. Its antigen remains unidentified. One end of the junction varies from germline; a read error may be responsible. The CDR3 totals 10 residues. This PCR relied on a set of 60 Vbeta primers and 13 Jbeta primers. Only in-frame clones appear in the TCRdb table, and some are missing; sequencing was by immunoSEQ multiplex PCR. The sample holds over 100,000 clones, 75% to 80% seen once. The receptor comes from a woman aged 25 to 39 in good health and CMV-seropositive. V and J are TRBV23-1 and TRBJ1-2; 7 bases fit TRBD1. TRBV23-1 belongs to the ORF category, with a function that is uncertain. Sequencing was done on a sample of PBMCs. CDR3 nucleotide sequence: TGCGCCAGCAGTCAAGGGGACAGAAACTTC. Translated: CASSQGDRNF.